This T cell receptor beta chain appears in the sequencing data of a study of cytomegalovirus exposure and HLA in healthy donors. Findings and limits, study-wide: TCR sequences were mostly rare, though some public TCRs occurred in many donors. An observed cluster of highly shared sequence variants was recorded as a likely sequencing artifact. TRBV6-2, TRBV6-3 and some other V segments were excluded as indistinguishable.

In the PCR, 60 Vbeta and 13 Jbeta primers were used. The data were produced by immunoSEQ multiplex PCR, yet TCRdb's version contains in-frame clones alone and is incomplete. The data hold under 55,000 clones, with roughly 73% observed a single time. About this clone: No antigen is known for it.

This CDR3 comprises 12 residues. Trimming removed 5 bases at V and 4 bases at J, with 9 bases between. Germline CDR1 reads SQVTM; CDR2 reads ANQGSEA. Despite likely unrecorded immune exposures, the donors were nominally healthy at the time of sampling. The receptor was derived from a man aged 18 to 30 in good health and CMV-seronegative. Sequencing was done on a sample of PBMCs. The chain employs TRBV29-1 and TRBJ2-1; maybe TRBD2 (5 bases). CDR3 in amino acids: CSVLTKYNEQFF. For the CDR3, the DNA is TGCAGCGTTTTGACTAAATACAATGAGCAGTTCTTC.